This TCR beta chain was sequenced during a study of T-cell memory formation after mild COVID-19. Each CDR3 protein gets one entry after TCRdb re-called the 5' RACE reads with MiXCR. The sample shows around 200,000 distinct CDR3 sequences, 9.5% of them seen only once. Germline CDR1 and CDR2: SGDLS and YYNGEE. CDR3 length: 15 amino acids. V gave up 4 bases and J gave up 9 bases; unmatched junction bases: 12. The chain joins TRBV9 to TRBJ1-5, with 8 nucleotides matching TRBD1. The specimen sequenced was PBMCs or a T cell subset sorted from them (not recorded which). This clonotype originated in a man younger than 35 who had mild COVID-19 (a few samples of this study predate the infection). Cell type and time point are not known. The CDR3 DNA reads as TGTGCCAGCAGCCTCGGACAGGGTGGAGATTGGCCCCAGCATTTT. This translates into CASSLGQGGDWPQHF.